Listed here are 13 T cell receptor beta chains from one sample, sequenced in a study of cytomegalovirus exposure and HLA in healthy donors. 13 Jbeta primers and 60 Vbeta primers were used for the PCR. The protocol was immunoSEQ multiplex PCR, while the TCRdb copy is restricted to in-frame clones and leaves out a portion. The sample lists 200,000 or so clones, roughly 84% seen once, with about 0.26% in the top ten. The source material was PBMCs. The receptor set was obtained from a boy aged 5 to 17 in good health and CMV-seronegative.

The rearrangement joins TRBV2 to TRBJ1-1; 7 bases fit TRBD1. With 0 bases clipped from V and 4 bases from J, the junction kept 2 bases outside the gene matches. This CDR3 has 14 amino acids. The germline gives CDR1 SNHLY, CDR2 FYNNEI. The CDR3 nucleotides are TGTGCCAGCAGTGAAGCGGGGACAGTCACTGAAGCTTTCTTT. Its translation is CASSEAGTVTEAFF.

The V call is TRBV7-9, the J call TRBJ2-1; tentatively, D is TRBD2 (6 bases). From germline, CDR1 is SEHNR and CDR2 FQNEAQ (reference sequence). This CDR3 region has 15 residues. The ends were cut back, 5 bases at V and 6 bases at J, with 17 bases in the middle. The CDR3 DNA reads TGTGCCAGCAGCCCAAAGGAGGGCCGGGGCAATGAGCAGTTCTTC. Protein sequence: CASSPKEGRGNEQFF.

J is TRBJ1-2 and V is TRBV30; D may be TRBD1 (6 bases). V was cut by 7 bases and J by 0 bases, with 12 bases left in between. Germline V gives CDR1 GTSNPN, CDR2 SVGIG (reference sequence). The CDR3 runs to 13 residues. The DNA of the CDR3 is TGTGCCTTTTCAGGGGCAGCTAACTATGGCTACACCTTC. As protein: CAFSGAANYGYTF.

To note about this clone: A read error may produce the germline difference seen at one junction end. The chain joins TRBV5-1 to TRBJ2-7; D may be TRBD1 (6 bases). CDR1 and CDR2 from the germline V gene are SGHRS and YFSETQ. The CDR3 totals 14 residues. The CDR3 loop reads CAGSLSGTNYEQYF. Written as DNA, the CDR3 is TGCGCCGGCAGCCTCTCCGGGACAAACTACGAGCAGTACTTC.

This rearrangement joins TRBV7-9 to TRBJ1-4, with a weak D call TRBD1 (6 bases). This CDR3 region has 13 residues. V dropped 6 bases and J dropped 10 bases, with 15 bases sitting between them. In germline, CDR1 is SEHNR, CDR2 FQNEAQ (reference sequence). The CDR3 reads CASRKGVTGKLFF. CDR3 in DNA: TGTGCCAGCAGGAAGGGGGTGACGGGAAAACTGTTTTTT.

V is TRBV21-1 and J is TRBJ1-2; the table's D call TRBD1 went unverified against the DNA. TRBV21-1 is tagged as a pseudogene. The CDR3 covers 16 residues. DNA for the CDR3: TGTGCCAGCAGCAAGGGGGCTTCCATGAATAACTATGGCTACACCTTC. It translates to CASSKGASMNNYGYTF.

The V call is TRBV29-1, the J call TRBJ2-3, with D possibly matching TRBD1 (5 bases). The CDR3 runs 14 residues. V was clipped by 4 bases and J by 0 bases, with 11 bases between them. Germline V gene data show CDR1 as SQVTM and CDR2 as ANQGSEA. The CDR3 region has the DNA TGCAGCGTTGTAGGGGATACTAGCACAGATACGCAGTATTTT. Its protein product is CSVVGDTSTDTQYF.

The chain employs TRBV9 and TRBJ2-7, with a possible D match to TRBD1 (5 bases). This CDR3 is 15 amino acids long. Trimming removed 3 bases from V and 3 bases from J, with 16 bases in between. The V gene's germline CDR1 is SGDLS and CDR2 YYNGEE. CDR3 nucleotide sequence: TGTGCCAGCAGCGAATATCCTGACAGCCGCTACGAGCAGTACTTC. This encodes CASSEYPDSRYEQYF. Full variable domain (rest looked up from reference TRBV9 and TRBJ2-7): DSGVTQTPKHLITATGQRVTLRCSPRSGDLSVYWYQQSLDQGLQFLIQYYNGEERAKGNILERFSAQQFPDLHSELNLSSLELGDSALYFCASSEYPDSRYEQYFGPGTRLTVT.

The gene calls are TRBV27 and TRBJ1-2, with TRBD1 as a possible D gene (6 bases). The germline CDR1 and CDR2 sequences are MNHEY and SMNVEV (reference sequence). The V and J ends lost 5 bases and 0 bases respectively, with 16 bases between them. The CDR3 extends over 16 amino acids. CDR3 DNA: TGTGCCAGCAGTGCCTCCTGGACAGCAGCTAACTATGGCTACACCTTC. This codes for CASSASWTAANYGYTF.

The chain links TRBV30 to TRBJ2-5; 8 nucleotides match TRBD2. Germline-derived CDR1 and CDR2 are GTSNPN and SVGIG (reference sequence). J gave up 5 bases and V 2 bases, and 10 bases lay outside the gene matches. The CDR3 is made up of 15 amino acids. The DNA of the CDR3 is TGTGCCTGGAGTAGCGGGGGCACATGGGGGGAGACCCAGTACTTC. Amino acid sequence: CAWSSGGTWGETQYF. The full variable domain, rest sourced from reference TRBV30 and TRBJ2-5, is SQTIHQWPATLVQPVGSPLSLECTVEGTSNPNLYWYRQAAGRGLQLLFYSVGIGQISSEVPQNLSASRPQDRQFILSSKKLLLSDSGFYLCAWSSGGTWGETQYFGPGTRLLVL.

This chain's CDR3 is CASSVSGTGLYEQFF. Here the CDR3 DNA reads TGTGCCAGCAGCGTCTCCGGGACAGGGTTGTATGAGCAGTTCTTC. V gene TRBV9 combines with J gene TRBJ2-1, with 9 bases aligning to TRBD1. The CDR3 is 15 amino acids. Germline lookup yields CDR1 SGDLS and CDR2 YYNGEE. V shed 2 bases, J shed 8 bases, and the junction held 8 bases outside the gene matches.

The chain employs TRBV6-1 and TRBJ2-1; 7 bases align to TRBD2. This CDR3 spans 16 amino acids. Germline V gene sequence: CDR1 MNHNS, CDR2 SASEGT. V was pared by 2 bases and J by 1 base, with 5 bases of the junction left unmatched. CDR3 loop: CASSELWRGSYNEQFF. The CDR3 region has the DNA TGTGCCAGCAGTGAACTTTGGCGGGGGTCCTACAATGAGCAGTTCTTC.

The rearrangement links TRBV7-2 to TRBJ2-7, with 15 bases matching TRBD2. CDR1 is SGHTA, CDR2 FQGNSA, per germline. The CDR3 consists of 17 residues. V lost 5 bases and J lost 3; bases outside the gene matches: 8. The CDR3 DNA is TGTGCCAGCAGCCCACGGACTAGCGGGAGGGGAAACTACGAGCAGTACTTC. This codes for CASSPRTSGRGNYEQYF.